Following are 29 T cell receptor beta chains from one sample sequenced in a study of CD8 T cells in Susac syndrome. The RNA input was about 0.5 to 1 ug, and it was reverse transcribed with random hexamers. TCRdb re-analysed the immunoSEQ multiplex PCR reads in MiXCR, keeping a single row per CDR3 protein. The sample holds approximately 200,000 distinct CDR3 sequences, approximately 94% seen once. Material for sequencing was CD4+ T cells from PBMCs. Source of these receptors: a human donor with multiple sclerosis.

J is TRBJ1-2 and V is TRBV3-1; D is uncertain. Between the trimmed V and J ends, which lost 7 bases and 5 bases, there was a span of 11 bases. Germline CDR1 LGHDT, CDR2 YNNKEL (reference sequence). This CDR3 comprises 12 residues. The CDR3: CASTSLGYGYTF. In nucleotides, the CDR3 is TGTGCCAGCACGTCGCTCGGGTATGGCTACACCTTC.

The chain has TRBV25-1 and TRBJ2-1; unclear D gene. V lost 1 base, J lost 9 bases, and 4 bases lay in between. The length of the CDR3 is 11 residues. Germline CDR1 MGHDK, CDR2 SYGVNS. In DNA form, the CDR3 reads TGTGCCAGCAGTGAATTTTCTGAGCAGTTCTTC. Its translation: CASSEFSEQFF.

This clonotype occurred once. The chain is built from TRBV7-8 and TRBJ1-4; perhaps TRBD1 as D (5 bases). V was pared by 4 bases and J by 10 bases, with 25 bases between. Germline V gene data show CDR1 as SGHVS and CDR2 as FQNEAQ. The CDR3 contains 17 residues. This CDR3 is CASSSPGLGEERGKLFF. The CDR3 region has the DNA TGTGCCAGCAGCTCCCCGGGGCTGGGGGAGGAGCGGGGAAAACTGTTTTTT.

The chain joins TRBV24-1 to TRBJ2-1; 8 nucleotides agree with TRBD1. V was clipped by 5 bases and J by 7 bases; unmatched bases: 6. CDR1 KGHDR and CDR2 SFDVKD come from the germline V gene. This CDR3 comprises 14 residues. CDR3: CATSAWTGLNEQFF. DNA of the CDR3: TGTGCCACCAGTGCCTGGACAGGGCTGAATGAGCAGTTCTTC.

The J gene is TRBJ2-1, the V gene TRBV11-3; perhaps TRBD1 as D (6 bases). The CDR3 consists of 16 residues. Germline CDR1 reads SGHNT; CDR2 reads YENEEA. Deletions cut 1 base from V and 2 bases from J, with 12 bases between. The CDR3 region has the DNA TGTGCCAGCAGCTTAGCATCCAGGGGTACCTACAATGAGCAGTTCTTC. Its protein is CASSLASRGTYNEQFF.

The chain uses TRBV12-3 or TRBV12-4 and TRBJ1-2; D possibly corresponds to TRBD1 (5 bases). Trimming took off 7 bases at V and 8 bases at J, with 14 bases between the two ends. This CDR3 spans 12 amino acids. The CDR3 loop is CASTQVGPGYTF. DNA for the CDR3: TGTGCCAGCACCCAGGTGGGGCCGGGCTACACCTTC.

The J gene is TRBJ2-7, the V gene TRBV13, with TRBD1 identical over 9 bases. The CDR3 covers 16 residues. Germline CDR1 reads PRHDT; CDR2 reads FYEKMQ (reference sequence). The V and J ends lost 5 bases and 0 bases, in that order; junction bases with no gene match: 8. The CDR3 reads CASSPSWDRASYEQYF. As DNA, the CDR3 is TGTGCCAGCAGCCCATCCTGGGACAGGGCCTCCTACGAGCAGTACTTC.

This chain connects TRBV20-1 to TRBJ1-6; 7 nucleotides align to TRBD1. The CDR3 is 15 amino acids. In germline, CDR1 is DFQATT, CDR2 SNEGSKA (reference sequence). The J segment lost 8 bases and the V segment lost 0 bases, leaving 7 bases of the junction unmatched. CDR3 DNA: TGCAGTGCTAGAGAGGCAGGGGGGTTTTATTCACCCCTCCACTTT. It is translated as CSAREAGGFYSPLHF.

The V call is TRBV6-6, the J call TRBJ2-5; D unclear. V was cut by 0 bases and J by 5 bases, with 4 bases left in between. This CDR3 has 12 residues. From germline, CDR1 is MNHNY and CDR2 SVGAGI (reference sequence). The CDR3 spells CASSYSSETQYF. The DNA for the CDR3 is TGTGCCAGCAGTTACTCGAGCGAGACCCAGTACTTC.

This chain uses TRBV29-1 with TRBJ2-1; 7 bases match TRBD1. CDR3 length equals 14 residues. Germline CDR1 reads SQVTM; CDR2 reads ANQGSEA. The trim removed 6 bases at V and 2 bases at J, leaving 7 bases unmatched. The CDR3 DNA reads TGCAGCGTCAAAAGCGGACAGGCCTACAATGAGCAGTTCTTC. Amino acid sequence: CSVKSGQAYNEQFF.

The count of this clonotype is one. The rearrangement links TRBV5-1 to TRBJ2-3; D not certain. The CDR3 spans 14 residues. The V gene lost 7 bases and the J gene lost 3 bases, with 15 bases spanning the gap. The germline V gene encodes CDR1 SGHRS and CDR2 YFSETQ. The CDR3 DNA sequence: TGCGCCAGCGCGGACGGTGGTGGAACAGATACGCAGTATTTT. This codes for CASADGGGTDTQYF. Looking up the rest from reference TRBV5-1 and TRBJ2-3 gives the full variable domain: KAGVTQTPRYLIKTRGQQVTLSCSPISGHRSVSWYQQTPGQGLQFLFEYFSETQRNKGNFPGRFSGRQFSNSRSEMNVSTLELGDSALYLCASADGGGTDTQYFGPGTRLTVL.

The chain uses TRBV19 and TRBJ1-2, with a tentative D call TRBD1 (6 bases). This CDR3 has 12 residues. Trimming cost V 10 bases and J 3 bases, with 12 bases left between them. In germline, CDR1 is LNHDA, CDR2 SQIVND (reference sequence). CDR3 region: CATSGADYGYTF. For the CDR3, the DNA is TGTGCCACATCAGGGGCAGACTATGGCTACACCTTC.

This clonotype came up once. The chain couples TRBV20-1 to TRBJ1-5, with TRBD1 matching 7 bases. Per germline, CDR1 DFQATT and CDR2 SNEGSKA (reference sequence). The length of the CDR3 is 15 residues. V lost 5 bases, J lost 0 bases, and 7 bases stayed unmatched. CDR3 region: CSAFRTGYSNQPQHF. The CDR3 DNA sequence: TGCAGTGCTTTTCGGACAGGTTATAGCAATCAGCCCCAGCATTTT.

The chain uses TRBV29-1 and TRBJ2-7; 7 bases fit TRBD1. V was clipped by 5 bases and J by 5 bases; unmatched bases: 3. The CDR3 length is 11 residues. The V gene's germline CDR1 is SQVTM and CDR2 ANQGSEA. The CDR3 spells CSVRGGHEQYF. CDR3 nucleotides: TGCAGCGTTCGAGGGGGCCACGAGCAGTACTTC.

The chain has TRBV30 and TRBJ1-1; 11 bases line up with TRBD1. The germline V gene has CDR1 GTSNPN and CDR2 SVGIG (reference sequence). V shed 0 bases, J shed 3 bases, and the junction held 6 bases outside the gene matches. This CDR3 is 16 amino acids long. Here the CDR3 reads CAWSVRTGGGDTEAFF. DNA for the CDR3: TGTGCCTGGAGTGTAAGGACAGGGGGCGGCGACACTGAAGCTTTCTTT.

The CDR3 reads CASSLGSRDQETQYF. The DNA of the CDR3 is TGTGCCAGCAGCTTAGGCAGTCGGGACCAAGAGACCCAGTACTTC. The V gene is TRBV7-9, the J gene TRBJ2-5; no clear D gene. The CDR3 is 15 residues long. V lost 1 base and J lost 0, with 9 bases in between. The V gene's germline CDR1 is SEHNR and CDR2 FQNEAQ (reference sequence).

This clonotype was seen just once. This chain's CDR3 is CSWTGDNEQFF. In DNA, the CDR3 is TGCAGCTGGACTGGGGACAATGAGCAGTTCTTC. The chain has TRBV29-1 and TRBJ2-1; D is perhaps TRBD2 (5 bases). The CDR3 length is 11 residues. The V end was cut by 8 bases, the J end by 5 bases, with 10 bases between. Germline assignment: CDR1 SQVTM and CDR2 ANQGSEA.

The rearrangement links TRBV28 to TRBJ1-6, with D hard to call. The CDR3 is made up of 12 amino acids. The V and J ends lost 7 bases and 7 bases respectively, with 8 bases between them. Per the germline V gene, CDR1 is MDHEN and CDR2 is SYDVKM. CDR3 nucleotide sequence: TGTGCCAGCACCATGGTGAATTCACCCCTCCACTTT. Its protein product is CASTMVNSPLHF.

V gene TRBV10-1 combines with J gene TRBJ2-1; TRBD2 aligns across 8 bases. The CDR3 has 15 residues. Germline-derived CDR1 and CDR2 are WNHNN and SYGVQD (reference sequence). Germline trimming cut 2 bases from V and 4 bases from J; bases unmatched to any gene: 4. CDR3: CASSEDGGAYNEQFF. CDR3 bases: TGCGCCAGCAGTGAGGACGGGGGGGCGTACAATGAGCAGTTCTTC.

The gene calls are TRBV2 and TRBJ2-7; D is unresolved. Per the germline V gene, CDR1 is SNHLY and CDR2 is FYNNEI. The V gene lost 8 bases and the J gene lost 2 bases, with 10 bases spanning the gap. CDR3 length: 12 residues. CDR3 loop: CASRPPTYEQYF. In DNA, the CDR3 is TGTGCCAGCCGGCCCCCGACCTACGAGCAGTACTTC.

This clonotype was detected once. The chain links TRBV29-1 to TRBJ1-1; unclear D gene. The V end was cut by 2 bases, the J end by 10 bases, with 2 bases between. CDR3 length equals 8 residues. Germline V gene sequence: CDR1 SQVTM, CDR2 ANQGSEA. The CDR3 nucleotides read TGCAGCGTTGAAAGAGCTTTCTTT. Residues: CSVERAFF.

The chain carries TRBV4-1 and TRBJ2-7, with a weak D call TRBD1 (6 bases). The CDR3 is made up of 17 amino acids. V shed 4 bases and J shed 2 bases, with 21 bases lying between them. Germline loops: CDR1 MGHRA, CDR2 YSYEKL. The CDR3: CASSLEPRGTRPYEQYF. Here the CDR3 DNA reads TGCGCCAGCAGCCTAGAGCCAAGGGGGACACGACCCTACGAGCAGTACTTC.

V and J are TRBV12-3 or TRBV12-4 and TRBJ2-3; D gene uncertain. V was pared by 6 bases and J by 0 bases, with 13 bases between. CDR3 length: 15 residues. For the CDR3, the DNA is TGTGCCAGCAGCTCCGTGGCAGGCAGCACAGATACGCAGTATTTT. It is translated as CASSSVAGSTDTQYF.

V is TRBV4-3 and J is TRBJ2-1; possible D gene TRBD2, 5 bases. Germline V gene lookup returns CDR1 LGHNA and CDR2 YSLEER. V was clipped by 0 bases and J by 4 bases, with 16 bases between them. The CDR3 contains 17 residues. Written as DNA, the CDR3 is TGCGCCAGCAGCCAAGAGTTCAGGAACCGAGGGTACAATGAGCAGTTCTTC. Translating it yields CASSQEFRNRGYNEQFF.

This chain uses TRBV30 with TRBJ2-3; TRBD2 agrees at 10 bases. Germline CDR1 and CDR2: GTSNPN and SVGIG (reference sequence). The length of the CDR3 is 15 residues. V dropped 1 base and J dropped 4; count of bases not matched to a gene: 5. The CDR3 DNA follows: TGTGCCTGGAGTGCGCTAGCGGGGGTTTCAGATACGCAGTATTTT. Protein product: CAWSALAGVSDTQYF.

This chain connects TRBV28 to TRBJ2-7; 9 bases align to TRBD2. V was clipped by 9 bases and J by 1 base; unmatched bases: 4. CDR1 and CDR2 from the germline V gene are MDHEN and SYDVKM. The CDR3 consists of 13 residues. CDR3 loop: CASGSGGSYEQYF. DNA for the CDR3: TGTGCCAGTGGTAGCGGGGGATCCTACGAGCAGTACTTC.

This chain joins TRBV14 and TRBJ2-3; 8 bases agree with TRBD2. V trimming: 2 bases; J trimming: 11 bases; junction bases outside the gene matches: 15. The germline V gene has CDR1 SGHDN and CDR2 FVKESK. The CDR3 spans 16 residues. CDR3: CASSQLGRDRIEKQYF. Written as DNA, the CDR3 is TGTGCCAGCAGCCAACTCGGGAGGGACCGGATCGAAAAGCAGTATTTT.

The CDR3 loop reads CASSPILTGTYEQYF. CDR3 DNA: TGTGCCAGCAGCCCCATACTGACAGGGACCTACGAGCAGTACTTC. The genes are TRBV27 and TRBJ2-7, with TRBD1 identical over 7 bases. Unmatched junction bases numbered 10, after V lost 6 bases and J lost 2 bases. This CDR3 contains 15 residues. The germline gives CDR1 MNHEY, CDR2 SMNVEV (reference sequence).

This chain uses TRBV12-3 or TRBV12-4 with TRBJ2-3; no reliable D call. The V and J ends lost 7 bases and 0 bases respectively, with 8 bases between them. The CDR3 length is 13 residues. For the CDR3, the DNA is TGTGCCAGCAAACCCCCAAGCACAGATACGCAGTATTTT. This encodes CASKPPSTDTQYF.